The clone carrying this T cell receptor beta chain has only a few counts. Its antigen is undetermined. The germline V gene has CDR1 LGHNT and CDR2 FRNRAP. The V gene lost 7 bases and the J gene lost 0 bases, with 9 bases spanning the gap. This CDR3 has 14 residues. TCRdb processed the reads anew with MiXCR; each CDR3 protein has one entry. Of 150,000 to 200,000 distinct CDR3 sequences in the sample, roughly an eighth were seen once. This sample stems from a study of T cell repertoires in cytomegalovirus infection. Study background: Public TCR beta signatures indicated both CMV infection and matching HLA type. Study-wide findings and caveats: HLA-C-restricted TCR beta clonotypes specific for CMV led the ex vivo response. The cumulative frequency of public TCR beta families distinguished individuals who carried CMV together with the relevant HLA.

The J gene is TRBJ2-2, the V gene TRBV12-5; D is uncertain. The receptor was isolated from a human donor in good health (CMV status not recorded). Some clones in this sample may be carry-over from other donors' samples. Material: PBMCs. The CDR3 loop reads CASALSPNTGELFF. The DNA of the CDR3 is TGTGCTAGTGCCCTTTCCCCGAACACCGGGGAGCTGTTTTTT.